This T cell receptor (beta chain) was sequenced during a study of blood T cell repertoires in COVID-19. Original methodology: Nucleated cell number was recorded as an estimate derived from reference gene primer amplification. TCRdb's copy holds only in-frame clones and misses some; the assay was immunoSEQ multiplex PCR. V, J and clone size are taken as reported in that table, and D and trimming were inferred from the DNA itself. The sample has tens of thousands of clones, around 84% seen once. Trimming shortened V by 0 bases and J by 0 bases, and 8 bases separated the two germline ends. Germline values: CDR1 LGHNA, CDR2 YNFKEQ. The CDR3 sequence is 15 residues long.

The sample consisted of peripheral blood. V and J are TRBV4-2 and TRBJ1-2; D remains unclear. This TCR was recovered from a woman aged 60-70 years with acute or convalescent COVID-19. CDR3 residues: CASSQDLSANYGYTF. As DNA, the CDR3 is TGTGCCAGCAGCCAAGATCTTTCCGCTAACTATGGCTACACCTTC.